The next 27 T cell receptor beta chains were all read from a single sample in a study of blood T cell repertoires in COVID-19. Clones were sequenced by immunoSEQ multiplex PCR, and TCRdb holds only the in-frame ones, with some missing. Of some 180,000 clones detected, 85% to 90% appear once; the ten largest clones hold about 6.3%. The specimen was PBMCs or T cells enriched from blood (not recorded which). These receptors were collected from a man aged 40-50 years who had recovered from COVID-19.

V and J are TRBV29-1 and TRBJ2-3; no reliable D call. The germline V gene has CDR1 SQVTM and CDR2 ANQGSEA. Trimming left V 3 bases short and J 2 bases short, with 9 bases between. CDR3 length equals 13 residues. In nucleotides, the CDR3 is TGCAGCGTTGATCTGCAGTACACAGATACGCAGTATTTT. Translated: CSVDLQYTDTQYF.

The J gene is TRBJ2-5, the V gene TRBV11-2; 8 bases agree with TRBD2. Trimming removed 3 bases from V and 1 base from J; junction bases left unmatched: 1. Germline V gives CDR1 SGHAT, CDR2 FQNNGV. The CDR3 sequence is 14 residues long. This CDR3 is CASSFAGGQETQYF. In nucleotides, the CDR3 is TGTGCCAGCAGCTTTGCGGGGGGCCAAGAGACCCAGTACTTC. The full variable domain, rest sourced from reference TRBV11-2 and TRBJ2-5, is EAGVAQSPRYKIIEKRQSVAFWCNPISGHATLYWYQQILGQGPKLLIQFQNNGVVDDSQLPKDRFSAERLKGVDSTLKIQPAKLEDSAVYLCASSFAGGQETQYFGPGTRLLVL.

The rearrangement joins TRBV10-1 to TRBJ1-6; 9 nucleotides agree with TRBD1. In germline, CDR1 is WNHNN, CDR2 SYGVQD (reference sequence). The J segment lost 7 bases and the V segment lost 5 bases, leaving 6 bases of the junction unmatched. This CDR3 has 15 amino acids. CDR3 amino acids: CASSRGTGRNSPLHF. CDR3 DNA: TGCGCCAGCAGTCGGGGGACAGGGAGGAATTCACCCCTCCACTTT.

The gene calls are TRBV7-2 and TRBJ2-3; 8 bases match TRBD2. The germline gives CDR1 SGHTA, CDR2 FQGNSA. The V segment lost 3 bases and the J segment 4 bases; nucleotides outside the gene matches: 12. This CDR3 has 17 amino acids. In DNA, the CDR3 is TGTGCCAGCAGCTTCTTCGGGACGGGGCGGGAGGCAGATACGCAGTATTTT. Its protein is CASSFFGTGREADTQYF.

CDR3 region: CAGVGTGAQGEKLFF. Here the CDR3 DNA reads TGTGCCGGCGTCGGGACAGGGGCCCAAGGAGAAAAACTGTTTTTT. This sequence joins TRBV2 and TRBJ1-4; 10 bases are shared with TRBD1. The V gene end was trimmed by 11 bases and the J gene end by 8 bases; junction bases not matched to a gene: 14. This CDR3 region has 15 residues. The V gene's germline CDR1 is SNHLY and CDR2 FYNNEI.

The chain carries TRBV19 and TRBJ1-2; possible D gene TRBD1, 5 bases. The CDR3 totals 12 residues. Trimming removed 11 bases from V and 0 bases from J, with 10 bases in between. Germline V CDR1 and CDR2: LNHDA, SQIVND (reference sequence). The CDR3: CAAATANYGYTF. CDR3 nucleotides: TGTGCCGCCGCGACAGCTAACTATGGCTACACCTTC.

The chain couples TRBV28 to TRBJ1-1; D is perhaps TRBD1 (5 bases). Trimming shortened V by 5 bases and J by 6 bases, and 19 bases separated the two germline ends. The CDR3 consists of 15 residues. Germline assignment: CDR1 MDHEN and CDR2 SYDVKM. For the CDR3, the DNA is TGTGCCAGCAGTCCCTGGAGGACGGGAGGGGCTGAAGCTTTCTTT. This sequence encodes CASSPWRTGGAEAFF.

The V and J genes are TRBV6-1 and TRBJ2-7; D is perhaps TRBD1 (5 bases). The V and J ends lost 2 bases and 4 bases respectively, with 15 bases between them. Germline loops: CDR1 MNHNS, CDR2 SASEGT. The CDR3 is 15 residues long. The CDR3 spells CASSEQGGTGYEQYF. CDR3 DNA sequence: TGTGCCAGCAGTGAACAGGGTGGAACAGGATACGAGCAGTACTTC.

The chain joins TRBV7-8 to TRBJ2-7, with 7 bases matching TRBD1. The CDR3 sequence is 16 residues long. The J segment lost 3 bases and the V segment lost 4 bases, leaving 12 bases of the junction unmatched. Germline-derived CDR1 and CDR2 are SGHVS and FQNEAQ. CDR3 protein: CASSSLKDRNLYEQYF. As DNA, the CDR3 is TGTGCCAGCAGCTCTTTAAAGGACAGGAACCTCTACGAGCAGTACTTC.

The genes are TRBV12-5 and TRBJ1-1, with 10 positions matching TRBD1. V lost 6 bases, J lost 10 bases, and 5 bases stayed unmatched. There are 12 residues in the CDR3. Germline V CDR1 and CDR2: LGHNT, FRNRAP. CDR3 bases: TGTGCTAGTGGCCCTGACAGGGGGCGAGCTTTCTTT. Residues: CASGPDRGRAFF. Full variable domain (missing parts from reference TRBV12-5 and TRBJ1-1): DARVTQTPRHKVTEMGQEVTMRCQPILGHNTVFWYRQTMMQGLELLAYFRNRAPLDDSGMPKDRFSAEMPDATLATLKIQPSEPRDSAVYFCASGPDRGRAFFGQGTRLTVV.

V is TRBV7-3 and J is TRBJ2-2; maybe TRBD1 (6 bases). Germline assignment: CDR1 SGHTA and CDR2 FQGTGA. Between the trimmed V and J ends, which lost 6 bases and 4 bases, there was a span of 9 bases. The CDR3 consists of 13 residues. Here the CDR3 DNA reads TGTGCCAGCAGTAGAGGGGGCACCGGGGAGCTGTTTTTT. Its translation: CASSRGGTGELFF.

This clone was recorded a few times. The gene calls are TRBV5-1 and TRBJ1-6, with 8 bases matching TRBD1. CDR1 SGHRS and CDR2 YFSETQ come from the germline V gene. The CDR3 length is 17 residues. The ends lost 4 bases at V and 7 bases at J; junction bases unmatched: 13. The CDR3 DNA reads as TGCGCCAGCAGCCCGGTCTGGGGACAGGACCTCAATTCACCCCTCCACTTT. The encoded protein is CASSPVWGQDLNSPLHF.

J is TRBJ2-1 and V is TRBV5-5; TRBD2 matches at 9 bases. Germline V gene lookup returns CDR1 SGHKS and CDR2 YYEKEE (reference sequence). The CDR3 covers 14 residues. The V segment lost 4 bases and the J segment 5 bases; nucleotides outside the gene matches: 4. This CDR3 reads CASSPTSGHNEQFF. CDR3 bases: TGTGCCAGCAGCCCGACTAGCGGCCACAATGAGCAGTTCTTC.

This clone has just one count. The genes are TRBV9 and TRBJ1-2; 10 positions match TRBD1. Germline V gene data show CDR1 as SGDLS and CDR2 as YYNGEE. The trim removed 5 bases at V and 6 bases at J, leaving 7 bases unmatched. This CDR3 comprises 14 residues. The CDR3 protein is CASRDRDRGDGYTF. The CDR3 DNA sequence: TGTGCCAGCAGGGACCGGGACAGGGGAGATGGCTACACCTTC.

This chain links TRBV4-2 with TRBJ1-2, with 12 bases fitting TRBD1. The CDR3 has 17 amino acids. CDR1 is LGHNA, CDR2 YNFKEQ, per germline. Trimming cost V 0 bases and J 6 bases; bases outside gene matches: 8. The CDR3 sequence: CASSQDTAGTGGNGYTF. In DNA form, the CDR3 reads TGTGCCAGCAGCCAAGATACGGCGGGGACAGGGGGCAATGGCTACACCTTC.

The genes are TRBV5-1 and TRBJ2-7; a weak D match, TRBD1 (5 bases). The CDR3 runs to 14 residues. Germline V gene lookup returns CDR1 SGHRS and CDR2 YFSETQ. Trimming stripped 0 bases from V and 4 bases from J, with 11 bases between. CDR3 DNA sequence: TGCGCCAGCAGCTTGGGTCAGGGAAATTACGAGCAGTACTTC. As protein: CASSLGQGNYEQYF.

The V gene is TRBV28, the J gene TRBJ2-3; TRBD1 is a possible D gene (6 bases). The V end was cut by 5 bases, the J end by 4 bases, with 19 bases between. The CDR3 loop spans 16 amino acids. CDR1 MDHEN and CDR2 SYDVKM come from the germline V gene. The CDR3 DNA is TGTGCCAGCAGTCGGGTCGGGGACACGAAAGCAGATACGCAGTATTTT. Its translation is CASSRVGDTKADTQYF.

This clone was detected once. The chain joins TRBV5-1 to TRBJ1-1; 7 bases match TRBD1. This CDR3 comprises 14 residues. From germline, CDR1 is SGHRS and CDR2 YFSETQ. V lost 5 bases and J lost 1; bases outside the gene matches: 5. CDR3 sequence reads: CASSGTAQNTEAFF. The CDR3 DNA reads TGCGCCAGCAGTGGGACAGCGCAGAACACTGAAGCTTTCTTT.

The chain joins TRBV2 to TRBJ1-6; TRBD1 aligns across 7 bases. Germline trimming cut 8 bases from V and 6 bases from J; bases unmatched to any gene: 7. Germline-derived CDR1 and CDR2 are SNHLY and FYNNEI. The CDR3 is 14 amino acids. CDR3 in DNA: TGTGCCAGCTCGAAAGACAGGGTTAATTCACCCCTCCACTTT. Its translation is CASSKDRVNSPLHF.

The gene calls are TRBV7-2 and TRBJ2-7; 8 bases align to TRBD2. The germline V gene encodes CDR1 SGHTA and CDR2 FQGNSA. Trimming removed 5 bases from V and 2 bases from J; junction bases left unmatched: 8. The length of the CDR3 is 15 residues. The CDR3 sequence is CASSDPGLATYEQYF. The CDR3 DNA reads TGTGCCAGCAGCGATCCTGGACTAGCAACCTACGAGCAGTACTTC.

The chain links TRBV19 to TRBJ2-7, with 10 bases matching TRBD1. J gave up 3 bases and V 5 bases, and 4 bases lay outside the gene matches. CDR1 and CDR2 from the germline V gene are LNHDA and SQIVND (reference sequence). The CDR3 length is 14 residues. The DNA of the CDR3 is TGTGCCAGTAGTTCGAGGACAGGGGGCTACGAGCAGTACTTC. This translates into CASSSRTGGYEQYF.

The rearrangement joins TRBV9 to TRBJ2-7, with 9 bases fitting TRBD2. CDR1 SGDLS and CDR2 YYNGEE come from the germline V gene. The CDR3 consists of 17 residues. With V trimmed by 2 bases and J by 5 bases, 14 bases remained unmatched. The CDR3 DNA sequence: TGTGCCAGCAGCGTTTCGGGAGGGGGACTAGCAGGCAACGAGCAGTACTTC. This codes for CASSVSGGGLAGNEQYF.

The chain employs TRBV5-6 and TRBJ2-1; TRBD2 agrees at 12 bases. J was trimmed by 4 bases and V by 1 base; bases with no gene match: 6. The CDR3 extends over 17 amino acids. Germline V gene data show CDR1 as SGHDT and CDR2 as YYEEEE. The CDR3 coding sequence is TGTGCCAGCAGCTTGAGGTCGCTAGCGGGAGGGTACAATGAGCAGTTCTTC. Protein: CASSLRSLAGGYNEQFF.

The V and J genes are TRBV27 and TRBJ1-4, with D maybe TRBD1 (5 bases). Germline V gives CDR1 MNHEY, CDR2 SMNVEV (reference sequence). The CDR3 covers 14 residues. V shed 3 bases and J shed 10 bases, with 15 bases lying between them. DNA of the CDR3: TGTGCCAGCAGTTTCCCTAGGGGAAGAGTAAAACTGTTTTTT. Translating gives CASSFPRGRVKLFF.

V usage is TRBV4-2 and J usage is TRBJ1-5, with D tentatively TRBD1 (5 bases). V was pared by 0 bases and J by 7 bases, with 7 bases between. The V gene's germline CDR1 is LGHNA and CDR2 YNFKEQ. The CDR3 has 13 residues. In nucleotides, the CDR3 is TGTGCCAGCAGCCAAGAAGGGGCCCAGCCCCAGCATTTT. Amino acids: CASSQEGAQPQHF.

The chain carries TRBV9 and TRBJ2-3; 9 bases map to TRBD2. CDR3 length: 16 amino acids. Unmatched junction bases numbered 6, after V lost 0 bases and J lost 4 bases. Germline CDR1 reads SGDLS; CDR2 reads YYNGEE. The chain's CDR3 is CASSVGLSGSSDTQYF. CDR3 bases: TGTGCCAGCAGCGTAGGACTTAGCGGGAGTTCAGATACGCAGTATTTT.

This clone was observed a single time. This CDR3 is CASSPRGVEQFF. For the CDR3, the DNA is TGTGCCAGCAGTCCCCGGGGGGTTGAGCAGTTCTTC. V usage is TRBV27 and J usage is TRBJ2-1; 7 bases agree with TRBD2. Germline V gene lookup returns CDR1 MNHEY and CDR2 SMNVEV (reference sequence). This CDR3 region has 12 residues. V shed 5 bases, J shed 9 bases, and the junction held 4 bases outside the gene matches.